This entry describes one TCR beta chain. The target antigen is unknown. Germline lookup yields CDR1 SGHAT and CDR2 FQNNGV. This CDR3 has 16 amino acids. The ends lost 2 bases at V and 6 bases at J; junction bases unmatched: 13. These data originate in a study of beta chain features in type 1 diabetes. Study overall: Sorted cells from all samples, numbering 95 million to 140 million, were examined. General study findings and limits: There was a moderate but significant shortening of TCRB CDR3s in all four CD4+ subsets of Type 1 diabetes patients. In type 1 diabetes patients, VDJ junctions had fewer insertions; deletions at these junctions were more frequent. No resolution was reached here on whether HLA type influences TCRB rearrangement.

The single heparinised draw taken from each donor contained around 100 mL of blood on average. Expressed TCRB transcripts were sequenced after all isolated RNA was converted to cDNA. Libraries were prepared by immunoSEQ multiplex PCR; TCRdb keeps only in-frame clonotypes and omits some of them. The table lists around 170,000 clones, roughly 9% of them singletons, with around 0.7% in the top ten. The rearrangement uses TRBV11-2 and TRBJ2-7; 7 positions match TRBD2. The sequenced sample was central memory CD4+ T cells from blood. The source is a woman in her 30s with type 1 diabetes. As DNA, the CDR3 is TGTGCCAGCAGCTTAAGATTGACTAGCTCCATTCTCGAGCAGTACTTC. This gives the protein CASSLRLTSSILEQYF.